The clone carrying this T cell receptor (beta chain) was observed a few times. This sample was taken from a study of T-cell memory formation after mild COVID-19. Study-wide context: TCR clusters were largely donor specific.

V was trimmed by 1 base and J by 3 bases, leaving 7 bases between them. Germline V gene data show CDR1 as DFQATT and CDR2 as SNEGSKA (reference sequence). The CDR3 length is 13 residues. Each CDR3 protein is one row after TCRdb ran MiXCR on the 5' RACE reads. The sample has roughly 450,000 distinct CDR3 sequences, about 20% seen once. The sample was PBMCs or a T cell subset sorted from them (not recorded which). The sequence derives from an adult woman who had mild COVID-19 (a few samples of this study predate the infection). Cell type and time point are not known. V gene TRBV20-1 combines with J gene TRBJ2-1; D remains unclear. The CDR3 sequence: CSARVRDYNEQFF. CDR3 nucleotide sequence: TGCAGTGCTAGAGTCCGAGACTACAATGAGCAGTTCTTC.